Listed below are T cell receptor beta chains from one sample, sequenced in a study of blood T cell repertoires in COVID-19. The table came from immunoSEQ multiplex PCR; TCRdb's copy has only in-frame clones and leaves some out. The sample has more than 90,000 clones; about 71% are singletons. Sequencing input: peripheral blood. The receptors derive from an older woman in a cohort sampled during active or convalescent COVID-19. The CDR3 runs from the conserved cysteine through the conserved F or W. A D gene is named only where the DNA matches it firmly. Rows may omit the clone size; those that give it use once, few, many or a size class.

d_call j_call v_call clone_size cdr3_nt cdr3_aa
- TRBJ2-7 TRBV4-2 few TGTGCCAGCAGCCAAGATCCACAGAGCTCCTACGAGCAGTACTTC CASSQDPQSSYEQYF
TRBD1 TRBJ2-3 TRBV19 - TGTGCCAGTAAGAGGGGGCGATCCACAGATACGCAGTATTTT CASKRGRSTDTQYF
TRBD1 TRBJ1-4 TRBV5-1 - TGCGCCAGCAGCCCGCTGACAGGGGCTGATGAAAAACTGTTTTTT CASSPLTGADEKLFF
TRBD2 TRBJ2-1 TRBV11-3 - TGTGCCAGCAGCTTAACTCTCACGGGACTAGCGGGGAGTGAGCAGTTCTTC CASSLTLTGLAGSEQFF
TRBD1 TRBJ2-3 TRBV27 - TGTGCCAGCAGTCCCGGACAGGGTTTCGCAGATACGCAGTATTTT CASSPGQGFADTQYF
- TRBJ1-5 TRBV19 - TGTGCCAGTAGTATTCCCGGGAATCAGCCCCAGCATTTT CASSIPGNQPQHF
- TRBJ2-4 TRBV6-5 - TGTGCCAGCAGTACAGGGAACATTCAGTACTTC CASSTGNIQYF
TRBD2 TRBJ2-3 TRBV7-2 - TGTGCCAGCAGCTCCAAGCGGGGGGGCCCAGATACGCAGTATTTT CASSSKRGGPDTQYF
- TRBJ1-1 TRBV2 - TGTGCCAGCAGTGAAGCCCCGCCTTACTTGTCCACTGAAGCTTTCTTT CASSEAPPYLSTEAFF
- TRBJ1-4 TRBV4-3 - TGCGCCAGCAGCCAAGGACCAGGAGGGTTTGGTGAAAAACTGTTTTTT CASSQGPGGFGEKLFF
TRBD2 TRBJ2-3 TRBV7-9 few TGTGCCAGCAGCTTAGCGAGACTAGCGGGGGGCACAGATACGCAGTATTTT CASSLARLAGGTDTQYF
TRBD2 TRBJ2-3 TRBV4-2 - TGTGCCAGCAGCCAATCTCTAGCGGGGGGCACCACAGATACGCAGTATTTT CASSQSLAGGTTDTQYF
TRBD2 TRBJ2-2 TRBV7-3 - TGTGCCAGCAGCCCTTCCGGGGGGGCCGGGGAGCTGTTTTTT CASSPSGGAGELFF
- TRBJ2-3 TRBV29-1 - TGCAGCTTCGGGGAAAGCACAGATACGCAGTATTTT CSFGESTDTQYF
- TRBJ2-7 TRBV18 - TGTGCCAGCTCACCAAGAGAGGGGACAACCTCCTACGAGCAGTACTTC CASSPREGTTSYEQYF
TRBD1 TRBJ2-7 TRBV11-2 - TGTGCCAGCAGTCCGATTACCGGGACAGCTTACGAGCAGTACTTC CASSPITGTAYEQYF
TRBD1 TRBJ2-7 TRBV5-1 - TGCGCCAGCAGCTTGGCATTACAGGGGAACGAGCAGTACTTC CASSLALQGNEQYF
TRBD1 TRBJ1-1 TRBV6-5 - TGTGCCAGCAGTTCCCCGCCGACAGGGCTGACTGAAGCTTTCTTT CASSSPPTGLTEAFF
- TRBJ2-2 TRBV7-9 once TGTGCCAGCAGCCATAACCCCCAGCGGGCCACCCCGAACACCGGGGAGCTGTTTTTT CASSHNPQRATPNTGELFF
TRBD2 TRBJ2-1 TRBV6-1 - TGTGCCAGCAGTGAACTACTAGCGGGGGGCGATGAGCAGTTCTTC CASSELLAGGDEQFF
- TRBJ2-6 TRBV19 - TGTGCCAGTAGTACAACGGGGGACTCTGGGGCCAACGTCCTGACTTTC CASSTTGDSGANVLTF
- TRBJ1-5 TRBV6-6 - TGTGCCAGCAGTTACTCGCAGGGTGGGCAGCCCCAGCATTTT CASSYSQGGQPQHF
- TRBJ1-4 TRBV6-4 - TGTGCCAGCAGTGACTCGGGGGGAAGTAATGAAAAACTGTTTTTT CASSDSGGSNEKLFF
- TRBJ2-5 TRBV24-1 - TGTGCCACCAGTGAGACAGAGGAGACCCAGTACTTC CATSETEETQYF
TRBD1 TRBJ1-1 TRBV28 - TGTGCCAGCAGTTTGGGACGGACAGGGAACACTGAAGCTTTCTTT CASSLGRTGNTEAFF
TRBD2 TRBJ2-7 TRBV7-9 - TGTGCCAGCAGCTTAGCGGGTGGGACTAGCGGCTCCTACGAGCAGTACTTC CASSLAGGTSGSYEQYF
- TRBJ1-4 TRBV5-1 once TGCGCCAGCAGCCCGGGAGGGTATGAAAAACTGTTTTTT CASSPGGYEKLFF
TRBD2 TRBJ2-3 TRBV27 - TGTGCCAGCAGTTTACTAGCGGGGGGTACAGATACGCAGTATTTT CASSLLAGGTDTQYF
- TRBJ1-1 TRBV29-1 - TGCAGCGTTCTAATACAGGAATTTGAAGCTTTCTTT CSVLIQEFEAFF
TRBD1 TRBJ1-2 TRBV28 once TGTGCCAGCAATACTCCGGGACAGGGGACAATAGGCTATGGCTACACCTTC CASNTPGQGTIGYGYTF
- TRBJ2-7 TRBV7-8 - TGTGCCAGCAGCTTACAGGGACTCCTTTACGAGCAGTACTTC CASSLQGLLYEQYF
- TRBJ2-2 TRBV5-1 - TGCGCCAGCAGCTTCGGGGTACGGAACACCGGGGAGCTGTTTTTT CASSFGVRNTGELFF
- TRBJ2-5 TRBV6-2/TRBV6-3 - TGTGCCAGCAGTCTACCGGGAGCCACGGGGGAGACCCAGTACTTC CASSLPGATGETQYF
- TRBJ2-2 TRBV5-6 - TGTGCCAGCAGCTTCGGCCAGGGCACCGGGGAGCTGTTTTTT CASSFGQGTGELFF
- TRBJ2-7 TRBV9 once TGTGCCAGCAGAACTAGTGTCGGATTAACCTACGAGCAGTACTTC CASRTSVGLTYEQYF
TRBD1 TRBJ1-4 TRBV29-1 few TGCAGCGCCGTGGGGACAGGAGGACTTAATGAAAAACTGTTTTTT CSAVGTGGLNEKLFF
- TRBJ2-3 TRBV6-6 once TGTGCCAGCACCATCACAGATACGCAGTATTTT CASTITDTQYF
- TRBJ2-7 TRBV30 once TGTGCCTGGAGTAGCATGAACGAGCAGTACTTC CAWSSMNEQYF
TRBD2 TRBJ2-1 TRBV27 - TGTGCCACCAGACCTTTATGGACTAGCGGGGGGGGGTATGAGCAGTTCTTC CATRPLWTSGGGYEQFF
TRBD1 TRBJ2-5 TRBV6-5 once TGTGCCAGCAACCGAGACAGGGGGTGGGAGACCCAGTACTTC CASNRDRGWETQYF
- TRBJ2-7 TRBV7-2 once TGTGCCAGCAGCTTACCGAGTTTGAATGAGCAGTACTTC CASSLPSLNEQYF
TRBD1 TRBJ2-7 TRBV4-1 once TGCGCCAGCAGCCGGGCCACAGGGGGCTACTCCTACGAGCAGTACTTC CASSRATGGYSYEQYF
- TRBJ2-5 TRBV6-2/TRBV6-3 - TGTGCCAGCAGTTACTTGACAGTTAAAGAGACCCAGTACTTC CASSYLTVKETQYF
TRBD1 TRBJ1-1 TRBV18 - TGTGCCAGCTCACAAGTGACAGGGGAGAACACTGAAGCTTTCTTT CASSQVTGENTEAFF
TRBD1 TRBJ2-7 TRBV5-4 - TGTGCCAGCAGCTTCGAGACAGGGGGCCTCTACGAGCAGTACTTC CASSFETGGLYEQYF
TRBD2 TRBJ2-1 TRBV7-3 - TGTGCCAGCAGCTTAACCGATAGCGGGGGGGCCGAGGAGCAGTTCTTC CASSLTDSGGAEEQFF
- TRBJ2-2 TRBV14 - TGTGCCAGCAGCCAAGACAGGGGCACCGGGGAGCTGTTTTTT CASSQDRGTGELFF
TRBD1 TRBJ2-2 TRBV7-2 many TGTGCCAGCAGCTCCCAGTTCAGGGGGCTGGTGACCGGGGAGCTGTTTTTT CASSSQFRGLVTGELFF
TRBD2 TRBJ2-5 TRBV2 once TGTGCCAGCAGCGCTGGACTAGCGGGGAGCGGGGAGACCCAGTACTTC CASSAGLAGSGETQYF
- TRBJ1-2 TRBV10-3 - TGTGCCATCAGTGCAGACATTTCCTATGGCTACACCTTC CAISADISYGYTF
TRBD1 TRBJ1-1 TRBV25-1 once TGTGCCAGCAGTTCCGACAGGGGGCACACTGAAGCTTTCTTT CASSSDRGHTEAFF
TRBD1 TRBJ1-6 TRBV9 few TGTGCCAGCAGCGTAGGGACAGGGGGTGGTTCACCCCTCCACTTT CASSVGTGGGSPLHF
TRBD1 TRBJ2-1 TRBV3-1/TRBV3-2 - TGTGCCAGCAGCCAAGAAAGGACAGGGATCACGGATGAGCAGTTCTTC CASSQERTGITDEQFF
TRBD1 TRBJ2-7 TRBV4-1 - TGCGCCAGCAGCCAATTTGCAAGGGACAGGGATCACGAGCAGTACTTC CASSQFARDRDHEQYF
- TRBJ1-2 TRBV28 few TGTGCCAGCAGTTCGGTTTGGCGGGGCCTAGGCTATGGCTACACCTTC CASSSVWRGLGYGYTF
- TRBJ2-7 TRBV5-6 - TGTGCCAGCAGCTTGCGCGGGGTCTACGAGCAGTACTTC CASSLRGVYEQYF
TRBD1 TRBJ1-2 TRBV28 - TGTGCCAGCAGCCCAACGGACAGGGACTCCTTGAACACCTTC CASSPTDRDSLNTF
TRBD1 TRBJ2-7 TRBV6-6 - TGTGCCAGCAGAACCGGGACAGGGGACTCCTACGAGCAGTACTTC CASRTGTGDSYEQYF
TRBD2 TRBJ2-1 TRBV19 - TGTGCCAGTAGTAGGCTAGCGGGGGGTTACAATGAGCAGTTCTTC CASSRLAGGYNEQFF
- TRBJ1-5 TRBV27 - TGTGCCAGCAGTTTCAAGGGGAATAGCAATCAGCCCCAGCATTTT CASSFKGNSNQPQHF